This T cell receptor (beta chain) stems from a study of blood T cells in healthy people across ages. The table lists this clonotype with a few counts. Its antigen is undetermined. Each sample had at least 6 million PBMCs isolated. Germline CDR1 SGHRS, CDR2 YFSETQ. Trimming removed 2 bases from V and 1 base from J, with 11 bases in between. CDR3 length: 15 residues. General study results and limits: Changes seen in expanded clonotypes were possibly confounded by donor CMV status left unknown. A greater number of naive CD4+ cells and higher diversity distinguished long-lived donors from aged donors.

The second PCR ran roughly 7 to 12 cycles with a sample-barcoded 5' primer and J-beta primers. All cDNA molecules were each tagged by a template-switch adaptor with 12 random nucleotides. MiXCR, run by TCRdb on the 5' RACE reads, gives a single entry per CDR3 protein. The repertoire includes more than 650,000 distinct CDR3 sequences, roughly 20% of them detected once, and around a fifth sits in the top ten. The genes are TRBV5-1 and TRBJ2-3, with D possibly TRBD1 on 5 matching bases. The source material was blood. This receptor was obtained from a man between 65 and 85 years old in good health. The CDR3 bases are TGCGCCAGCAGCTTTATCGGCAGGGGCACAGATACGCAGTATTTT. As protein: CASSFIGRGTDTQYF. The full variable domain, with the rest looked up from reference TRBV5-1 and TRBJ2-3, is KAGVTQTPRYLIKTRGQQVTLSCSPISGHRSVSWYQQTPGQGLQFLFEYFSETQRNKGNFPGRFSGRQFSNSRSEMNVSTLELGDSALYLCASSFIGRGTDTQYFGPGTRLTVL.